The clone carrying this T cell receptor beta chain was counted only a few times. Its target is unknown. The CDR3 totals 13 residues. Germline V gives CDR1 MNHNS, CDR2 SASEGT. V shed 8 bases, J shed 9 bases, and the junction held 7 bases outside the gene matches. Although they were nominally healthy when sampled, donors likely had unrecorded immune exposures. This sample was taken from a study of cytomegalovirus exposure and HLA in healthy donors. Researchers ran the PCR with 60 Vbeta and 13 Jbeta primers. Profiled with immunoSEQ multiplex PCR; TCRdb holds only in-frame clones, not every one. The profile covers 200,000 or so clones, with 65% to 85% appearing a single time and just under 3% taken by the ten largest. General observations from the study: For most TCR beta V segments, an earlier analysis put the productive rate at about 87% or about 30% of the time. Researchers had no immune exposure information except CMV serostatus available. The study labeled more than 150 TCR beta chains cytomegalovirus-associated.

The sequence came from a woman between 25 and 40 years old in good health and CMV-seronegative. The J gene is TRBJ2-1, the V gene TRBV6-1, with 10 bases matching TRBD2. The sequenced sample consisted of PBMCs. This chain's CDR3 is CASAGTSVGEQFF. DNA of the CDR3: TGTGCCAGCGCCGGGACTAGCGTTGGTGAGCAGTTCTTC.